Following are 17 T cell receptor beta chains from one sample sequenced in a study of T cell repertoires in aging, cancer and after chemotherapy. Amplification of TCR beta used genomic DNA extracted from peripheral blood. TRB rearrangements spanning V, D and J were amplified using mixed TRB-A/B primers. One entry per CDR3 protein results from TCRdb running MiXCR on the multiplex PCR reads. The sample shows about 7,700 distinct CDR3 sequences, 50% to 55% of them seen only once. Source material: blood. The receptors derive from a human donor with a solid tumor.

This clonotype came up once. The chain joins TRBV6-5 to TRBJ1-2; 9 bases map to TRBD1. Germline V CDR1 and CDR2: MNHEY, SVGAGI. The ends lost 3 bases at V and 1 base at J; junction bases unmatched: 12. This CDR3 spans 18 amino acids. The DNA for the CDR3 is TGTGCCAGCAGTTATCTCCGGGACAGGGCAGGATATAACTATGGCTACACCTTC. Translating gives CASSYLRDRAGYNYGYTF.

This clonotype was seen a handful of times. The chain uses TRBV19 and TRBJ2-1; D is uncertain. This CDR3 spans 14 amino acids. Germline V lookup: CDR1 LNHDA, CDR2 SQIVND (reference sequence). Trimming took 3 bases from V and 5 from J, leaving 11 bases between them. The CDR3 region is CASSIPNNHNEQFF. Written as DNA, the CDR3 is TGTGCCAGTAGTATTCCGAATAACCACAATGAGCAGTTCTTC.

This chain joins TRBV6-6 and TRBJ2-3, with no clear D. V was trimmed by 0 bases and J by 1 base, leaving 11 bases between them. CDR1 is MNHNY and CDR2 is SVGAGI in the germline V gene (reference sequence). The CDR3 contains 16 residues. The CDR3 protein is CASSYSSALGTDTQYF. CDR3 in DNA: TGTGCCAGCAGTTACTCATCTGCCCTTGGCACAGATACGCAGTATTTT.

The chain carries TRBV12-3 or TRBV12-4 and TRBJ1-2, with 8 positions matching TRBD1. The CDR3 loop spans 14 amino acids. The ends lost 3 bases at V and 2 bases at J; junction bases unmatched: 2. The CDR3 sequence is CASSFRDRNYGYTF. CDR3 nucleotide sequence: TGTGCCAGCAGTTTCCGGGACAGGAACTATGGCTACACCTTC.

The chain joins TRBV10-1 to TRBJ1-4; D ambiguous. The germline gives CDR1 WNHNN, CDR2 SYGVQD (reference sequence). Trimming cost V 4 bases and J 4 bases, with 7 bases left between them. This CDR3 comprises 13 residues. The CDR3 DNA is TGCGCCAGCAGTGGTAGGGATAATGAAAAACTGTTTTTT. It translates to CASSGRDNEKLFF.

There are a few counts of this clonotype. The chain links TRBV30 to TRBJ2-7, with D perhaps matching TRBD1 (7 bases). Germline V lookup: CDR1 GTSNPN, CDR2 SVGIG (reference sequence). The CDR3 is 13 amino acids. V lost 1 base and J lost 7, with 14 bases in between. CDR3 bases: TGTGCCTGGAGTGAAGGGGGCGCGGGGGAGCAGTACTTC. It codes for CAWSEGGAGEQYF.

The chain recombines TRBV20-1 with TRBJ2-7, with D tentatively TRBD2 (6 bases). This CDR3 contains 15 residues. Germline CDR1 DFQATT, CDR2 SNEGSKA (reference sequence). Trimming cost V 1 base and J 6 bases, with 19 bases left between them. CDR3 DNA sequence: TGCAGTGCTAGAGTGTTGGCGGGGCCCCTGGGCGAGCAGTACTTC. Translated: CSARVLAGPLGEQYF.

This clonotype was picked up a small number of times. This sequence joins TRBV28 and TRBJ1-4, with D possibly TRBD1 on 6 matching bases. Germline V gene data show CDR1 as MDHEN and CDR2 as SYDVKM. The V end lost 1 base, the J end lost 7 bases, and 7 bases lay between the germline ends. This CDR3 contains 13 residues. CDR3 DNA: TGTGCCAGCAGTTTATCCAGGGGTGAAAAACTGTTTTTT. Protein: CASSLSRGEKLFF. Based on the CDR3 plus reference TRBV28 and TRBJ1-4, the full variable domain is DVKVTQSSRYLVKRTGEKVFLECVQDMDHENMFWYRQDPGLGLRLIYFSYDVKMKEKGDIPEGYSVSREKKERFSLILESASTNQTSMYLCASSLSRGEKLFFGSGTQLSVL.

This clonotype came up once. This sequence joins TRBV12-3 or TRBV12-4 and TRBJ2-1, with a possible D match to TRBD2 (6 bases). V was shortened by 7 bases and J by 5 bases, with 21 bases between the two germline ends. This CDR3 has 16 amino acids. The chain's CDR3 is CASTPARLAMNNEQFF. In DNA, the CDR3 is TGTGCCAGCACCCCCGCGCGCCTAGCGATGAACAATGAGCAGTTCTTC.

V is TRBV19 and J is TRBJ2-3; the match to TRBD2 covers 8 bases. The CDR3 length is 14 residues. The V and J ends lost 8 bases and 4 bases, in that order; junction bases with no gene match: 8. CDR1 is LNHDA, CDR2 SQIVND, per germline (reference sequence). CDR3 in amino acids: CASRSGSSSDTQYF. The CDR3 bases are TGTGCCAGTCGGAGCGGGAGCTCCTCAGATACGCAGTATTTT.

This clonotype was recorded a few times. The chain links TRBV6-2 or TRBV6-3 to TRBJ1-2, with 8 bases aligning to TRBD1. The CDR3 spans 14 residues. The V gene end was trimmed by 4 bases and the J gene end by 2 bases; junction bases not matched to a gene: 3. The V gene's germline CDR1 is MNHEY and CDR2 SVGEGT. The CDR3 DNA sequence: TGTGCCAGCAGTTCGGGACAGGAGAACTATGGCTACACCTTC. Amino acid sequence: CASSSGQENYGYTF.

The chain is built from TRBV5-4 and TRBJ1-2; 8 nucleotides align to TRBD1. After removal of 0 bases from V and 5 bases from J, the junction contained 3 bases not matched to a gene. In germline, CDR1 is SGHNT, CDR2 YYREEE (reference sequence). This CDR3 region has 14 residues. DNA of the CDR3: TGTGCCAGCAGCTTGGCCCGGACAGGGTATGGCTACACCTTC. Translation gives CASSLARTGYGYTF. The full variable domain, its missing parts supplied by reference TRBV5-4 and TRBJ1-2, is ETGVTQSPTHLIKTRGQQVTLRCSSQSGHNTVSWYQQALGQGPQFIFQYYREEENGRGNFPPRFSGLQFPNYSSELNVNALELDDSALYLCASSLARTGYGYTFGSGTRLTVV.

The CDR3 loop is CASSYMGVRGYEQYF. The CDR3 bases are TGTGCCAGCAGCTACATGGGGGTACGCGGCTACGAGCAGTACTTC. The genes are TRBV7-9 and TRBJ2-7, with D perhaps being TRBD1 or TRBD2 (5 bases each). Germline lookup yields CDR1 SEHNR and CDR2 FQNEAQ (reference sequence). Trimming stripped 4 bases from V and 3 bases from J, with 16 bases between. The CDR3 is 15 amino acids. The variable domain in full, completed from reference TRBV7-9 and TRBJ2-7, reads DTGVSQNPRHKITKRGQNVTFRCDPISEHNRLYWYRQTLGQGPEFLTYFQNEAQLEKSRLLSDRFSAERPKGSFSTLEIQRTEQGDSAMYLCASSYMGVRGYEQYFGPGTRLTVT.

This clonotype has more than one count but fewer than ten. V and J are TRBV6-5 and TRBJ2-7, with TRBD1 as a possible D gene (6 bases). Trimming left V 2 bases short and J 2 bases short, with 16 bases between. This CDR3 spans 16 amino acids. CDR1 and CDR2 from the germline V gene are MNHEY and SVGAGI. For the CDR3, the DNA is TGTGCCAGCAGTTACGGGGTAGGAGCAGGGGCCTACGAGCAGTACTTC. This codes for CASSYGVGAGAYEQYF.

V and J are TRBV6-6 and TRBJ1-3, with 7 bases that match TRBD1. This CDR3 is 20 amino acids long. V trimming: 4 bases; J trimming: 0 bases; junction bases outside the gene matches: 18. Germline V lookup: CDR1 MNHNY, CDR2 SVGAGI (reference sequence). The CDR3 sequence is CASSSHEGQNLVSSGNTIYF. The DNA of the CDR3 is TGTGCCAGCAGTTCTCACGAGGGACAGAACCTAGTGAGCTCTGGAAACACCATATATTTT.

The V gene is TRBV27, the J gene TRBJ2-7, with 11 positions matching TRBD1. This CDR3 is built from 15 residues. V gave up 5 bases and J gave up 7 bases; unmatched junction bases: 10. Germline CDR1 is MNHEY and CDR2 is SMNVEV (reference sequence). CDR3 protein: CASSPPGTGGREQYF. The CDR3 DNA follows: TGTGCCAGCAGTCCGCCCGGGACAGGGGGTCGGGAGCAGTACTTC.

A few counts support this clonotype. The V call is TRBV20-1, the J call TRBJ1-4; the match to TRBD1 covers 7 bases. Germline assignment: CDR1 DFQATT and CDR2 SNEGSKA (reference sequence). The CDR3 spans 12 residues. J gave up 8 bases and V 8 bases, and 8 bases lay outside the gene matches. The CDR3, as DNA: TGCAGTATTTCCAGGGGGGTGGAAAAACTGTTTTTT. Residues: CSISRGVEKLFF.